This T cell receptor beta chain was retrieved from a study of human T cells and chemical hapten exposure. At the level of the study: Patients, predominantly female, presented with alopecia areata, totalis or universalis. Whole-study findings and limits: The count of PT1 expanded TCRs correlated positively with patch test score. Versus controls, significantly more large CDR3 similarity clusters arose from expanded TCRs.

Time point described: patch test 3, about 24 weeks after DPC sensitization. The treatment: therapeutic diphenylcyclopropenone sensitization with weekly scalp DPC. Alopecia patients deemed DPC-suitable, aged 18 to 70, excluding pregnancy. On this clonotype: Its specificity is unknown.

TCRdb redid the calling of the RACE reads with MiXCR, one entry per CDR3 protein. The data contain about 92,000 distinct CDR3 sequences, 11% of them singletons. The material was whole blood, obtained in connection with sensitization to the hapten diphenylcyclopropenone (DPC). The receptor's source is a woman in her twenties or thirties with alopecia areata. Some clones in this sample may be carry-over from other donors' samples.

The CDR3, as DNA: TGCAGCGTCGACCGACCCTTCCCGGACACTGAAGCTTTCTTT. Translated, it gives CSVDRPFPDTEAFF. The genes are TRBV29-1 and TRBJ1-1; D not resolved. The CDR3 runs 14 residues. The V gene lost 6 bases and the J gene lost 3 bases, with 17 bases spanning the gap. CDR1 and CDR2 (germline): SQVTM, ANQGSEA.